The 20 T cell receptor beta chains below were found in one sample sequenced in a study of blood T cell repertoires in COVID-19. Sequencing used immunoSEQ multiplex PCR; TCRdb keeps in-frame clones, though not all of them. The sample lists 140,000 to 150,000 clones, around 80% seen once, with about 15% in the top ten. Material for sequencing was peripheral blood. Source of these receptors: a human donor with acute or convalescent COVID-19. The donor label of this sample is uncertain.

Note on this clone: At the DNA level, this CDR3 is encoded by other sequences in the same sample as well. The CDR3 reads CAWSVAGPGNTIYF. CDR3 DNA: TGTGCCTGGAGTGTGGCAGGGCCAGGAAACACCATATATTTT. The rearrangement joins TRBV30 to TRBJ1-3, with a possible D match to TRBD1 (5 bases). The CDR3 extends over 14 amino acids. Per germline, CDR1 GTSNPN and CDR2 SVGIG (reference sequence). V was pared by 0 bases and J by 4 bases, with 10 bases between.

The rearrangement links TRBV3-1 (or the pseudogene TRBV3-2) to TRBJ1-2; 10 bases match TRBD1. The V and J ends lost 5 bases and 7 bases, in that order; junction bases with no gene match: 4. The V gene's germline CDR1 is LGHDT and CDR2 YNNKEL (reference sequence). The CDR3 totals 13 residues. The CDR3 protein is CASSAGDRGGYTF. CDR3 DNA: TGTGCCAGCAGCGCGGGGGACAGGGGTGGCTACACCTTC.

V is TRBV6-6 and J is TRBJ1-6; D possibly corresponds to TRBD1 (6 bases). Trimming pared 5 bases from V and 10 bases from J, leaving 21 bases between. Germline V gene lookup returns CDR1 MNHNY and CDR2 SVGAGI (reference sequence). This CDR3 is built from 16 residues. The CDR3: CASSNDAGTSYSPLHF. The CDR3 region has the DNA TGTGCCAGCAGTAACGACGCCGGGACATCCTACTCACCCCTCCACTTT.

This chain uses TRBV19 with TRBJ2-5; 8 nucleotides agree with TRBD1. The CDR3 extends over 13 amino acids. Per germline, CDR1 LNHDA and CDR2 SQIVND (reference sequence). The trim removed 5 bases at V and 4 bases at J, leaving 3 bases unmatched. The DNA for the CDR3 is TGTGCCAGTAGTGGACAGGGAAGAGAGACCCAGTACTTC. Protein: CASSGQGRETQYF.

The chain employs TRBV7-9 and TRBJ1-6; D may be TRBD1 (6 bases). V dropped 2 bases and J dropped 5 bases, with 10 bases sitting between them. This CDR3 is 15 amino acids long. Germline-derived CDR1 and CDR2 are SEHNR and FQNEAQ (reference sequence). The CDR3: CASSLLGADNSPLHF. CDR3 DNA sequence: TGTGCCAGCAGCTTATTGGGGGCAGATAATTCACCCCTCCACTTT.

The V call is TRBV6-5, the J call TRBJ1-2, with 9 nucleotides matching TRBD1. Germline trimming cut 8 bases from V and 5 bases from J; bases unmatched to any gene: 9. The CDR3 extends over 14 amino acids. The germline CDR1 and CDR2 sequences are MNHEY and SVGAGI. CDR3 region: CASGKQGAWYGYTF. The CDR3 DNA follows: TGTGCCAGCGGTAAACAGGGGGCTTGGTATGGCTACACCTTC.

This clone has just one count. This sequence joins TRBV29-1 and TRBJ1-2; the match to TRBD1 covers 9 bases. The CDR3 covers 12 residues. After removal of 6 bases from V and 6 bases from J, the junction contained 5 bases not matched to a gene. Looked up from germline, CDR1 is SQVTM and CDR2 is ANQGSEA. CDR3 DNA sequence: TGCAGCGTGGCGGGACAGGGCAATGGCTACACCTTC. As protein: CSVAGQGNGYTF.

The V and J genes are TRBV6-5 and TRBJ1-3, with D perhaps TRBD1 (5 bases). V shed 9 bases and J shed 0 bases, with 12 bases lying between them. CDR3 length equals 14 residues. Germline lookup yields CDR1 MNHEY and CDR2 SVGAGI. The CDR3 protein is CASTQESSGNTIYF. The DNA of the CDR3 is TGTGCCAGTACACAGGAGTCCTCTGGAAACACCATATATTTT.

The gene calls are TRBV7-9 and TRBJ2-5; TRBD1 matches 9 bases. This CDR3 has 15 residues. J gave up 3 bases and V 7 bases, and 9 bases lay outside the gene matches. Germline CDR1 is SEHNR and CDR2 is FQNEAQ (reference sequence). Here the CDR3 DNA reads TGTGCCAGCACCCAAACCGGGACAGGGAAAGAGACCCAGTACTTC. This sequence encodes CASTQTGTGKETQYF.

The V and J genes are TRBV11-2 and TRBJ1-1; D not certain. V was cut by 0 bases and J by 0 bases, with 8 bases left in between. Germline loops: CDR1 SGHAT, CDR2 FQNNGV. The CDR3 runs 15 residues. In DNA, the CDR3 is TGTGCCAGCAGCTTAGACTTCAGTTTGAACACTGAAGCTTTCTTT. It specifies CASSLDFSLNTEAFF. The full variable domain, completed using reference TRBV11-2 and TRBJ1-1, is EAGVAQSPRYKIIEKRQSVAFWCNPISGHATLYWYQQILGQGPKLLIQFQNNGVVDDSQLPKDRFSAERLKGVDSTLKIQPAKLEDSAVYLCASSLDFSLNTEAFFGQGTRLTVV.

V is TRBV6-5 and J is TRBJ1-1; D gene ambiguous. This CDR3 comprises 14 residues. Per the germline V gene, CDR1 is MNHEY and CDR2 is SVGAGI. Between the trimmed V and J ends, which lost 6 bases and 1 base, there was a span of 12 bases. Here the CDR3 DNA reads TGTGCCAGCAGCGTGACACAGAAGAACACTGAAGCTTTCTTT. Its protein product is CASSVTQKNTEAFF.

The rearrangement links TRBV14 to TRBJ1-2; D is possibly TRBD1 (6 bases). Trimming took off 6 bases at V and 6 bases at J, with 14 bases between the two ends. The CDR3 extends over 13 amino acids. Germline V gene sequence: CDR1 SGHDN, CDR2 FVKESK. CDR3 bases: TGTGCCAGCAGTCACGACAGGCGGGATGGCTACACCTTC. Amino acid sequence: CASSHDRRDGYTF.

This clone was counted a single time. The V call is TRBV19, the J call TRBJ1-1; TRBD1 matches at 7 bases. Per the germline V gene, CDR1 is LNHDA and CDR2 is SQIVND (reference sequence). The CDR3 extends over 13 amino acids. J gave up 2 bases and V 6 bases, and 3 bases lay outside the gene matches. The CDR3 sequence: CASSWDRNTEAFF. CDR3 nucleotide sequence: TGTGCCAGTAGCTGGGACAGAAACACTGAAGCTTTCTTT.

This clone was counted once. The chain carries TRBV12-5 and TRBJ1-1; 8 nucleotides match TRBD1. Germline V lookup: CDR1 LGHNT, CDR2 FRNRAP. V lost 4 bases and J lost 4; bases outside the gene matches: 8. The CDR3 sequence is 15 residues long. This chain's CDR3 is CASGSSGGRGTEAFF. The CDR3 region has the DNA TGTGCTAGTGGTTCTTCAGGGGGCAGGGGCACTGAAGCTTTCTTT.

The CDR3 spells CASSQYTSGTQYF. The CDR3 nucleotides read TGTGCCAGCAGCCAATACACTAGTGGGACCCAGTACTTC. The V and J genes are TRBV16 and TRBJ2-5; weak D call: TRBD2 (5 bases). In germline, CDR1 is KGHSY, CDR2 FQNENV. The CDR3 covers 13 residues. V lost 1 base, J lost 7 bases, and 10 bases lay in between.

The V and J genes are TRBV6-1 and TRBJ1-5, with D perhaps matching TRBD1 (6 bases). The length of the CDR3 is 16 residues. Trimming cost V 0 bases and J 2 bases, with 11 bases left between them. Germline-derived CDR1 and CDR2 are MNHNS and SASEGT. CDR3: CASSEAAQGRNQPQHF. CDR3 DNA sequence: TGTGCCAGCAGTGAAGCGGCCCAGGGGCGCAATCAGCCCCAGCATTTT.

V and J are TRBV5-1 and TRBJ2-5, with 7 bases matching TRBD1. Germline assignment: CDR1 SGHRS and CDR2 YFSETQ. The junction had 10 bases not matched to a gene; V was cut back by 7 bases and J by 4 bases. The CDR3 extends over 14 amino acids. CDR3 region: CASGPGTESETQYF. The CDR3 DNA follows: TGCGCCAGCGGCCCGGGGACAGAATCAGAGACCCAGTACTTC.

This clone was picked up a small number of times. CDR3: CASSSIIEAFF. The CDR3 bases are TGTGCCAGCAGCTCTATCATTGAAGCTTTCTTT. The chain recombines TRBV11-2 with TRBJ1-1; D ambiguous. Deletions cut 4 bases from V and 7 bases from J, with 7 bases between. CDR1 is SGHAT, CDR2 FQNNGV, per germline. This CDR3 comprises 11 residues. Together with reference TRBV11-2 and TRBJ1-1, the CDR3 gives the full variable domain: EAGVAQSPRYKIIEKRQSVAFWCNPISGHATLYWYQQILGQGPKLLIQFQNNGVVDDSQLPKDRFSAERLKGVDSTLKIQPAKLEDSAVYLCASSSIIEAFFGQGTRLTVV.

The gene calls are TRBV15 and TRBJ2-5; D is ambiguous. This CDR3 is built from 13 residues. Deletions cut 1 base from V and 2 bases from J, with 5 bases between. The germline gives CDR1 LNHNV, CDR2 YYDKDF (reference sequence). CDR3 nucleotides: TGTGCCACCAGCAGAGGTTTACAAGAGACCCAGTACTTC. It translates to CATSRGLQETQYF.

J is TRBJ2-7 and V is TRBV5-1; TRBD2 aligns across 8 bases. Germline trimming cut 2 bases from V and 5 bases from J; bases unmatched to any gene: 9. This CDR3 spans 15 amino acids. In germline, CDR1 is SGHRS, CDR2 YFSETQ. The CDR3 DNA reads as TGCGCCAGCAGCTTACAGATCGGGGGGGACCACGAGCAGTACTTC. The encoded protein is CASSLQIGGDHEQYF.